The 21 T cell receptor beta chains given below trace back to one sample, sequenced in a study of vaccination effects on CD4 cells after COVID-19. Which antigens these TCRs recognize remains unknown. The data were produced by immunoSEQ multiplex PCR, yet TCRdb's version contains in-frame clones alone and is incomplete. This table holds 50,000 to 60,000 clones, 70% to 80% found once. A 10-day culture period preceded the isolation of CD4+ T cells. The sample in question was CD4+ T cells from PBMCs cultured without peptide, obtained before COVID-19 vaccination. These receptors were collected from a human donor who received a COVID-19 vaccine.

This chain links TRBV24-1 with TRBJ2-1; D is unclear. This CDR3 region has 14 residues. With 4 bases removed from V and 5 bases from J, the gap between germline ends came to 11 bases. The V gene's germline CDR1 is KGHDR and CDR2 SFDVKD. Here the CDR3 reads CATSDVWNDNEQFF. The CDR3 coding sequence is TGTGCCACCAGTGACGTATGGAACGACAATGAGCAGTTCTTC.

The J gene is TRBJ1-2, the V gene TRBV19; tentative D call: TRBD1 (6 bases). V gave up 9 bases and J gave up 5 bases, with 13 bases separating them. The CDR3 loop spans 12 amino acids. CDR1 and CDR2 (germline): LNHDA, SQIVND (reference sequence). Written as DNA, the CDR3 is TGTGCCAGAGGGCAGGGGCGGTATGGCTACACCTTC. This encodes CARGQGRYGYTF.

The chain joins TRBV27 to TRBJ2-1, with no clear D. The germline V gene has CDR1 MNHEY and CDR2 SMNVEV (reference sequence). This CDR3 region has 17 residues. V was cut by 6 bases and J by 3 bases, with 21 bases left in between. The CDR3 region is CASSLQRHTLYYNEQFF. CDR3 in DNA: TGTGCCAGCAGCCTACAGCGACACACCCTTTACTACAATGAGCAGTTCTTC.

The chain recombines TRBV5-8 with TRBJ2-1; no firm D call. The germline CDR1 and CDR2 sequences are SGHTS and YDEGEE. Trimming pared 0 bases from V and 6 bases from J, leaving 7 bases between. This CDR3 contains 13 residues. As DNA, the CDR3 is TGTGCCAGCAGCTTGGACCAGCCCAATGAGCAGTTCTTC. This codes for CASSLDQPNEQFF.

J is TRBJ2-3 and V is TRBV4-1; 8 bases line up with TRBD2. The V segment lost 2 bases and the J segment 0 bases; nucleotides outside the gene matches: 4. This CDR3 comprises 16 residues. The germline V gene encodes CDR1 MGHRA and CDR2 YSYEKL. The CDR3 nucleotides are TGCGCCAGCAGCCAACCCATAGCGGGGAGCACAGATACGCAGTATTTT. Its translation: CASSQPIAGSTDTQYF.

The CDR3 DNA is TGTGCCAGCAGCGTAGTCGGAACGGCGAACACCATATATTTT. It translates to CASSVVGTANTIYF. This sequence joins TRBV9 and TRBJ1-3, with no clear D. CDR1 and CDR2 from the germline V gene are SGDLS and YYNGEE. V gave up 0 bases and J gave up 7 bases, with 11 bases separating them. The CDR3 consists of 14 residues.

J is TRBJ1-2 and V is TRBV20-1; the match to TRBD1 covers 7 bases. The CDR3 totals 11 residues. The germline V gene has CDR1 DFQATT and CDR2 SNEGSKA (reference sequence). Trimming at V came to 6 bases and at J to 3 bases, leaving 1 base not matched to a gene. This chain's CDR3 is CSAGTDYGYTF. CDR3 DNA sequence: TGCAGTGCCGGGACAGACTATGGCTACACCTTC.

This clone was seen a handful of times. The V and J genes are TRBV5-1 and TRBJ2-1; 9 bases are a match to TRBD1. This CDR3 has 15 amino acids. Germline loops: CDR1 SGHRS, CDR2 YFSETQ. With V trimmed by 0 bases and J by 3 bases, 1 base remained unmatched. CDR3 protein: CASSLGQGDYNEQFF. The CDR3 DNA reads TGCGCCAGCAGCTTGGGACAGGGGGACTACAATGAGCAGTTCTTC. Combining the CDR3 with reference TRBV5-1 and TRBJ2-1 gives the whole variable domain KAGVTQTPRYLIKTRGQQVTLSCSPISGHRSVSWYQQTPGQGLQFLFEYFSETQRNKGNFPGRFSGRQFSNSRSEMNVSTLELGDSALYLCASSLGQGDYNEQFFGPGTRLTVL.

The V and J genes are TRBV11-2 and TRBJ2-3; 14 bases map to TRBD2. Germline values: CDR1 SGHAT, CDR2 FQNNGV. V was pared by 0 bases and J by 8 bases, with 7 bases of the junction left unmatched. The CDR3 is made up of 17 amino acids. CDR3 sequence reads: CASSLDRTSGGRGTQYF. In DNA form, the CDR3 reads TGTGCCAGCAGCTTAGATCGGACTAGCGGGGGGCGAGGTACGCAGTATTTT.

The chain employs TRBV11-2 and TRBJ2-4; 9 nucleotides agree with TRBD1. Germline-derived CDR1 and CDR2 are SGHAT and FQNNGV. The V gene end was trimmed by 1 base and the J gene end by 3 bases; junction bases not matched to a gene: 4. The CDR3 consists of 16 residues. The CDR3 region is CASSLGTGAGKNIQYF. Here the CDR3 DNA reads TGTGCCAGCAGCTTAGGGACAGGGGCTGGCAAAAACATTCAGTACTTC.

The J gene is TRBJ1-5, the V gene TRBV7-8, with D hard to call. The V end was cut by 3 bases, the J end by 5 bases, with 11 bases between. Germline V lookup: CDR1 SGHVS, CDR2 FQNEAQ. The CDR3 length is 14 residues. CDR3 sequence reads: CASSLTRKDQPQHF. Written as DNA, the CDR3 is TGTGCCAGCAGCTTGACCCGGAAGGATCAGCCCCAGCATTTT.

The V call is TRBV14, the J call TRBJ2-6; TRBD2 is a possible D gene (6 bases). The CDR3 extends over 16 amino acids. CDR1 and CDR2 (germline): SGHDN, FVKESK. The V end lost 2 bases, the J end lost 0 bases, and 8 bases lay between the germline ends. CDR3 sequence reads: CASSQQTSSGANVLTF. CDR3 nucleotides: TGTGCCAGCAGCCAACAGACTAGCTCTGGGGCCAACGTCCTGACTTTC.

The chain recombines TRBV18 with TRBJ1-5; D not certain. Germline CDR1 and CDR2: KGHSH and LQKENI. Trimming cost V 2 bases and J 6 bases, with 8 bases left between them. The CDR3 contains 13 residues. The CDR3 DNA follows: TGTGCCAGCTCACCAAAGGAGGGTCAGCCCCAGCATTTT. Translating it yields CASSPKEGQPQHF.

V usage is TRBV6-5 and J usage is TRBJ2-6; 7 positions match TRBD1. The CDR3 is 16 residues long. V lost 3 bases, J lost 3 bases, and 5 bases stayed unmatched. Looked up from germline, CDR1 is MNHEY and CDR2 is SVGAGI. For the CDR3, the DNA is TGTGCCAGCAGTTATTCGGACAGGAGTGGGGCCAACGTCCTGACTTTC. The encoded protein is CASSYSDRSGANVLTF.

This clone has a handful of counts. The V and J genes are TRBV4-1 and TRBJ2-2; unclear D gene. This CDR3 comprises 12 residues. Per the germline V gene, CDR1 is MGHRA and CDR2 is YSYEKL. Trimming cost V 1 base and J 9 bases, with 6 bases left between them. CDR3 DNA: TGCGCCAGCAGCCAAGTAATGAGGGAGCTGTTTTTT. Translating it yields CASSQVMRELFF.

The genes are TRBV18 and TRBJ1-1; D remains unclear. CDR1 is KGHSH and CDR2 is LQKENI in the germline V gene. V was cut by 2 bases and J by 2 bases, with 12 bases left in between. CDR3 length equals 15 residues. CDR3 loop: CASSPALTENTEAFF. CDR3 nucleotide sequence: TGTGCCAGCTCACCAGCTTTAACAGAAAACACTGAAGCTTTCTTT.

This chain links TRBV19 with TRBJ1-1, with D perhaps matching TRBD1 (5 bases). With 3 bases removed from V and 2 bases from J, the gap between germline ends came to 7 bases. CDR1 LNHDA and CDR2 SQIVND come from the germline V gene (reference sequence). This CDR3 spans 13 amino acids. The CDR3 region is CASSIRENTEAFF. In nucleotides, the CDR3 is TGTGCCAGTAGTATCAGGGAAAACACTGAAGCTTTCTTT.

The chain is built from TRBV5-8 and TRBJ2-3, with D possibly being TRBD2 (6 bases). The CDR3 length is 16 residues. The ends were cut back, 7 bases at V and 0 bases at J, with 18 bases in the middle. Germline-derived CDR1 and CDR2 are SGHTS and YDEGEE. CDR3 region: CASPTLAPESTDTQYF. CDR3 sequence (DNA): TGTGCCAGCCCAACCCTAGCGCCAGAAAGCACAGATACGCAGTATTTT.

This chain joins TRBV5-1 and TRBJ1-2; TRBD1 agrees at 7 bases. CDR3 size: 16 residues. V was pared by 1 base and J by 4 bases, with 10 bases of the junction left unmatched. Germline V lookup: CDR1 SGHRS, CDR2 YFSETQ. The CDR3 DNA is TGCGCCAGCAGCTTGTTGGGACAGCAGATGATCTATGGCTACACCTTC. Its protein is CASSLLGQQMIYGYTF. Drawing the rest from reference TRBV5-1 and TRBJ1-2, the complete variable domain is KAGVTQTPRYLIKTRGQQVTLSCSPISGHRSVSWYQQTPGQGLQFLFEYFSETQRNKGNFPGRFSGRQFSNSRSEMNVSTLELGDSALYLCASSLLGQQMIYGYTFGSGTRLTVV.

V and J are TRBV9 and TRBJ2-1, with TRBD2 matching 11 bases. Germline V lookup: CDR1 SGDLS, CDR2 YYNGEE. J was trimmed by 2 bases and V by 0 bases; bases with no gene match: 4. This CDR3 is built from 17 residues. The CDR3 is CASSVAPSGGPYNEQFF. The DNA of the CDR3 is TGTGCCAGCAGCGTAGCTCCTAGCGGGGGGCCCTACAATGAGCAGTTCTTC.

The chain recombines TRBV7-2 with TRBJ1-2, with a possible D match to TRBD1 (6 bases). The V gene's germline CDR1 is SGHTA and CDR2 FQGNSA. V dropped 4 bases and J dropped 2 bases, with 20 bases sitting between them. The CDR3 is 17 amino acids. CDR3 in amino acids: CASSSQAPGQINYGYTF. The CDR3 DNA is TGTGCCAGCAGCTCACAAGCACCGGGACAAATAAACTATGGCTACACCTTC.